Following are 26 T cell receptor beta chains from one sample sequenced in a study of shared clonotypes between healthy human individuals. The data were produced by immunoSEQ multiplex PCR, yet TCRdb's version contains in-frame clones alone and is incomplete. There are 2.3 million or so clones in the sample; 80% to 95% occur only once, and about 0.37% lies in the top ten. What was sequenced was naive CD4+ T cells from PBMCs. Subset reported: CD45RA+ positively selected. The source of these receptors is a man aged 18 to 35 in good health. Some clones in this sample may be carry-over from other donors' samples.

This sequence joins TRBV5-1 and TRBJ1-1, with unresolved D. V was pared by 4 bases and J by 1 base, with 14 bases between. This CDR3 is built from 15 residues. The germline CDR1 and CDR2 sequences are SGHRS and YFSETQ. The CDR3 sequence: CASSPNSSPNTEAFF. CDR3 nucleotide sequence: TGCGCCAGCAGCCCCAACAGCTCTCCGAACACTGAAGCTTTCTTT. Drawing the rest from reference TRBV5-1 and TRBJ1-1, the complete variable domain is KAGVTQTPRYLIKTRGQQVTLSCSPISGHRSVSWYQQTPGQGLQFLFEYFSETQRNKGNFPGRFSGRQFSNSRSEMNVSTLELGDSALYLCASSPNSSPNTEAFFGQGTRLTVV.

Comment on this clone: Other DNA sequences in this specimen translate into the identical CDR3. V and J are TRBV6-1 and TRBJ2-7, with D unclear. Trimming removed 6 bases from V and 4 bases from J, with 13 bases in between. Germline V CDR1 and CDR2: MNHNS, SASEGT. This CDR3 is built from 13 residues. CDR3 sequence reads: CASRAGPSYEQYF. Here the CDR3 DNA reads TGTGCCAGCAGGGCAGGTCCCTCTTACGAGCAGTACTTC.

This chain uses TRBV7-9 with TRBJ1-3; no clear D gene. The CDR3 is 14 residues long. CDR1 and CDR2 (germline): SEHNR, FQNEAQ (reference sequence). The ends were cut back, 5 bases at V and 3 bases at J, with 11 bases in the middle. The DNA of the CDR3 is TGTGCCAGCAGCCCGAAATCCAGTGGAAACACCATATATTTT. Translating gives CASSPKSSGNTIYF.

CDR3 DNA: TGTGCCAGCAGCCCAGGGGGACTAGCTATAGTCAATGAGCAGTTCTTC. Translation gives CASSPGGLAIVNEQFF. This chain links TRBV11-3 with TRBJ2-1, with TRBD2 identical over 9 bases. V dropped 5 bases and J dropped 6; count of bases not matched to a gene: 11. Per the germline V gene, CDR1 is SGHNT and CDR2 is YENEEA. The CDR3 contains 16 residues.

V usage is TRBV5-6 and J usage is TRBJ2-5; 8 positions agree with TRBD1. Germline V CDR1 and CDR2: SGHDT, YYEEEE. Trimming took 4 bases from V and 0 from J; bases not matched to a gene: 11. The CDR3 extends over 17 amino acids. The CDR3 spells CASSQGAGTPYQETQYF. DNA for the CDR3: TGTGCCAGCAGCCAGGGGGCGGGCACCCCGTACCAAGAGACCCAGTACTTC.

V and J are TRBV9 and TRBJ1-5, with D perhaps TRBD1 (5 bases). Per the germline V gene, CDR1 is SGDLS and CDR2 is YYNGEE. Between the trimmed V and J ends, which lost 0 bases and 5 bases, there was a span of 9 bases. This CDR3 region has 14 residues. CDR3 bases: TGTGCCAGCAGCGTAGGGTGGGGGGATCAGCCCCAGCATTTT. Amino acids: CASSVGWGDQPQHF.

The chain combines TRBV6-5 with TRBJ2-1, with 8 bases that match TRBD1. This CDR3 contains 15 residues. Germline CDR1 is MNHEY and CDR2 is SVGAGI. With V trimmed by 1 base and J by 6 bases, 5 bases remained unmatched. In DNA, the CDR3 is TGTGCCAGCAGTTACTTAGGACAGGGATTCAATGAGCAGTTCTTC. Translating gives CASSYLGQGFNEQFF.

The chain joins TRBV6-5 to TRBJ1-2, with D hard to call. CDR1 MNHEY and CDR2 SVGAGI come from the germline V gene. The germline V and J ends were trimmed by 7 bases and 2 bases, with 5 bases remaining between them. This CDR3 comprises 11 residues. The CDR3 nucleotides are TGTGCCAGCATGAAAAACTATGGCTACACCTTC. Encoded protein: CASMKNYGYTF.

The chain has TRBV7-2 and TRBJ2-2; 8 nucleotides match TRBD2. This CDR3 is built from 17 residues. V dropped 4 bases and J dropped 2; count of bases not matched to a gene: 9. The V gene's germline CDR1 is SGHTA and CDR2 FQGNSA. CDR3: CASSSPRGGGNTGELFF. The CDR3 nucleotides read TGTGCCAGCAGCTCTCCTCGGGGGGGCGGTAACACCGGGGAGCTGTTTTTT. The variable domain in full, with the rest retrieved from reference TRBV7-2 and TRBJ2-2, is GAGVSQSPSNKVTEKGKDVELRCDPISGHTALYWYRQSLGQGLEFLIYFQGNSAPDKSGLPSDRFSAERTGGSVSTLTIQRTQQEDSAVYLCASSSPRGGGNTGELFFGEGSRLTVL.

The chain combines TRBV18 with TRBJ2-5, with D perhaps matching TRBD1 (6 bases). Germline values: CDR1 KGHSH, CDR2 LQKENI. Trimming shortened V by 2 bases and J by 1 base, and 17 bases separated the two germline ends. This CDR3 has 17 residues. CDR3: CASSPYQPGTTQETQYF. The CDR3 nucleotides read TGTGCCAGCTCACCATATCAGCCGGGGACAACCCAAGAGACCCAGTACTTC. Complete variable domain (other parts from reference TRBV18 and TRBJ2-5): NAGVMQNPRHLVRRRGQEARLRCSPMKGHSHVYWYRQLPEEGLKFMVYLQKENIIDESGMPKERFSAEFPKEGPSILRIQQVVRGDSAAYFCASSPYQPGTTQETQYFGPGTRLLVL.

CDR3 in amino acids: CASFGRSGLNNEQFF. CDR3 nucleotide sequence: TGTGCCAGCTTCGGCAGGAGCGGCCTCAACAATGAGCAGTTCTTC. V and J are TRBV5-4 and TRBJ2-1; D perhaps matches TRBD2 (5 bases). This CDR3 contains 15 residues. V lost 7 bases, J lost 5 bases, and 19 bases lay in between. Germline lookup yields CDR1 SGHNT and CDR2 YYREEE (reference sequence).

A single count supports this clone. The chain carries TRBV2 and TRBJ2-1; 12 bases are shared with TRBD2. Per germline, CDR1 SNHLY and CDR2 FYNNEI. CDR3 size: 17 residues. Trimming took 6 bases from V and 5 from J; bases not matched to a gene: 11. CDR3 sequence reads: CASRETSGSIGDNEQFF. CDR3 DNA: TGTGCCAGCAGGGAGACTAGCGGGAGTATAGGGGACAATGAGCAGTTCTTC.

Here the CDR3 DNA reads TGTGCCAGCCGGTCTCCGGGAGGCTCCTACAATGAGCAGTTCTTC. Its translation: CASRSPGGSYNEQFF. This chain joins TRBV6-1 and TRBJ2-1, with 7 bases fitting TRBD2. Per the germline V gene, CDR1 is MNHNS and CDR2 is SASEGT. V lost 8 bases and J lost 0; bases outside the gene matches: 7. CDR3 length: 15 residues.

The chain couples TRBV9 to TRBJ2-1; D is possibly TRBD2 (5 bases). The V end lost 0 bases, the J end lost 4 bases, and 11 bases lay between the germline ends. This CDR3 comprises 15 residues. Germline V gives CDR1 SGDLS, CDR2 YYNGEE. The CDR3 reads CASSVVGEKYNEQFF. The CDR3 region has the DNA TGTGCCAGCAGCGTAGTCGGGGAAAAATACAATGAGCAGTTCTTC.

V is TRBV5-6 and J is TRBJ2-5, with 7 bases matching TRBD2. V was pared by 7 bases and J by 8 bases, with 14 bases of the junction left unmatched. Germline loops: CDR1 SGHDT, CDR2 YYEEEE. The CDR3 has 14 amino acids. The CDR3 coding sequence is TGTGCCAGCGCCTCCCGGGACTATGGTGTAACCCAGTACTTC. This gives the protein CASASRDYGVTQYF.

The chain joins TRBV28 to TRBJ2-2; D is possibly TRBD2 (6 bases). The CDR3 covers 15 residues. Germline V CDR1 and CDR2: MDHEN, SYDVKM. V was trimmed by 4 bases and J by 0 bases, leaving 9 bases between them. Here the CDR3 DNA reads TGTGCCAGCAGTTACGGGAGCGCGAACACCGGGGAGCTGTTTTTT. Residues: CASSYGSANTGELFF.

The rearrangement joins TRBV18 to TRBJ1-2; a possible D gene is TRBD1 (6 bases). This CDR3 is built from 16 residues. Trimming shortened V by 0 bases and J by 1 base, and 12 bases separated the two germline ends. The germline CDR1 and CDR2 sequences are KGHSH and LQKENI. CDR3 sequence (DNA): TGTGCCAGCTCACCACCGGGGGCCGGCCTTAACTATGGCTACACCTTC. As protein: CASSPPGAGLNYGYTF.

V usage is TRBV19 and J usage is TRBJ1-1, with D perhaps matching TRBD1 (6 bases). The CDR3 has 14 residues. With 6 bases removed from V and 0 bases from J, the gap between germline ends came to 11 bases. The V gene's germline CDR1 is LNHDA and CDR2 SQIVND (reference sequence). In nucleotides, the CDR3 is TGTGCCAGTAGCAGACAGGCAGTGAACACTGAAGCTTTCTTT. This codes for CASSRQAVNTEAFF.

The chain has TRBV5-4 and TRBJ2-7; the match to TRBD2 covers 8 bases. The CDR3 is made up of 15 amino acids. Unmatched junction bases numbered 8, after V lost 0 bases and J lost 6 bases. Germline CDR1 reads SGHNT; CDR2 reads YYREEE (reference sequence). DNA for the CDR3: TGTGCCAGCAGCTTGGCCTCTGCGGGAGGCCTCGAGCAGTACTTC. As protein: CASSLASAGGLEQYF.

Here the CDR3 reads CASSIARDSPRGYGYTF. In DNA, the CDR3 is TGTGCCAGTAGTATAGCCCGGGACAGCCCCCGGGGCTATGGCTACACCTTC. The V call is TRBV19, the J call TRBJ1-2, with 7 bases matching TRBD1. Germline loops: CDR1 LNHDA, CDR2 SQIVND (reference sequence). The CDR3 length is 17 residues. Trimming took 1 base from V and 4 from J; bases not matched to a gene: 12.

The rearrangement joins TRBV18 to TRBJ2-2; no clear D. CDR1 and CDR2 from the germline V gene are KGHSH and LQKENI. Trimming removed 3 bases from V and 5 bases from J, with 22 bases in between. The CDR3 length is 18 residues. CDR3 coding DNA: TGTGCCAGCTCACCTTCCCGGGCCCCCCTCTCCGGGACCGGGGAGCTGTTTTTT. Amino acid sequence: CASSPSRAPLSGTGELFF.

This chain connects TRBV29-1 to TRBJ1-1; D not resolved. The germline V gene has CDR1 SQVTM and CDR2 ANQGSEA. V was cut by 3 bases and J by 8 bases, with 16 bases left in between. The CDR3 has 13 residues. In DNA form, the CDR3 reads TGCAGCGTTGACTCCCCCCCGGGGTTAGAAGCTTTCTTT. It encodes CSVDSPPGLEAFF.

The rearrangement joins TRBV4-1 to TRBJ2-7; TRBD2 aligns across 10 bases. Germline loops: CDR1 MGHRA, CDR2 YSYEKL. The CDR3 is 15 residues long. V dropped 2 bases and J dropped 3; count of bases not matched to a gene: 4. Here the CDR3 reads CASSQTAGGGYEQYF. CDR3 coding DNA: TGCGCCAGCAGCCAAACAGCGGGAGGGGGCTACGAGCAGTACTTC.

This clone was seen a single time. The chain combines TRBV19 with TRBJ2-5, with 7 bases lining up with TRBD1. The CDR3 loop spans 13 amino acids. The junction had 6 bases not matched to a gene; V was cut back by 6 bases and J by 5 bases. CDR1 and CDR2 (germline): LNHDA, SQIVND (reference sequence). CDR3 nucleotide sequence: TGTGCCAGTAGCGACGGGACAGTGGAGACCCAGTACTTC. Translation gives CASSDGTVETQYF.

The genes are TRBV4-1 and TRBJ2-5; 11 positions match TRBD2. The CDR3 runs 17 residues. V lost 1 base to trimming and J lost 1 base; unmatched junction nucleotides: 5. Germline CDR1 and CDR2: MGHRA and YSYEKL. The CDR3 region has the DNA TGCGCCAGCAGCCAAGGGGCTAGCGGGAGGCCCCAAGAGACCCAGTACTTC. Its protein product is CASSQGASGRPQETQYF.

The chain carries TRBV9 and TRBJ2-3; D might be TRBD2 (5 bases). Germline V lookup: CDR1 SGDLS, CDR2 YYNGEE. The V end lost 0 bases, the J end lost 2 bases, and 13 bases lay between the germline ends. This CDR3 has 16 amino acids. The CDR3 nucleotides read TGTGCCAGCAGCGTAGGGGGTAGCGCGAACACAGATACGCAGTATTTT. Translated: CASSVGGSANTDTQYF.